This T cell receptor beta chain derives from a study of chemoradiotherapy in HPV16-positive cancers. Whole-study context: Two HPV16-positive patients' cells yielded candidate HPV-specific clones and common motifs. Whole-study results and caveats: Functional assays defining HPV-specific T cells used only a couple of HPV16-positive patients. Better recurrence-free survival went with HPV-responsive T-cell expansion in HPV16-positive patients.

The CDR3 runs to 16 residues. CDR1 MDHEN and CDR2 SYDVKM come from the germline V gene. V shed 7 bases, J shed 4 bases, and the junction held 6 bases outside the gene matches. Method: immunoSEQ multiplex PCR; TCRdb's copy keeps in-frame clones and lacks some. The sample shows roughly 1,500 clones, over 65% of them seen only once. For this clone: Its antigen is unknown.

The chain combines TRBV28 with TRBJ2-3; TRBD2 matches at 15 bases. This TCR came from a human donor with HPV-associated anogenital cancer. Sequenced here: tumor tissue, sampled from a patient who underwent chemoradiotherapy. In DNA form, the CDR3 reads TGTGCCAGCAAGGGACTAGCGGGGGGCCCTCCAGATACGCAGTATTTT. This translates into CASKGLAGGPPDTQYF. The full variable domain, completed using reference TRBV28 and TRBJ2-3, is DVKVTQSSRYLVKRTGEKVFLECVQDMDHENMFWYRQDPGLGLRLIYFSYDVKMKEKGDIPEGYSVSREKKERFSLILESASTNQTSMYLCASKGLAGGPPDTQYFGPGTRLTVL.